The T cell receptor (beta chain) under discussion was sequenced for a study of radiotherapy plus CTLA-4 blockade in lung cancer. The protocol was immunoSEQ multiplex PCR, while the TCRdb copy is restricted to in-frame clones and leaves out a portion. The data contain about 120,000 clones, 65% to 85% of them singletons. The CDR3 is 15 residues long. V was pared by 4 bases and J by 4 bases, with 8 bases of the junction left unmatched. In germline, CDR1 is SGHTA, CDR2 FQGTGA. J is TRBJ2-3 and V is TRBV7-3; 7 nucleotides line up with TRBD1. This clonotype originated in a human donor with non-small cell lung cancer who had a partial response to radiotherapy plus ipilimumab. Sequences were derived from peripheral blood, sampled from a patient treated with radiotherapy plus ipilimumab. The CDR3 bases are TGTGCCAGCAGCTCCCCGACAGGGTACCCAGATACGCAGTATTTT. Translating gives CASSSPTGYPDTQYF.